A single sample gave rise to the 11 T cell receptor beta chains below, sequenced in a study of T-cell memory formation after mild COVID-19 (dated by TCRdb to the early 2020s). Receptor libraries were prepared by 5' RACE. The data were produced on an Illumina NovaSeq 6000. The public reads were run again by TCRdb, first through fastp at Q25 and then through MiXCR, and only productive beta chains were kept. Here each entry gathers all rows of one CDR3 protein and keeps the most common genes and DNA. The sample includes 380,000 or so distinct CDR3 sequences, with 13% to 15% observed a single time. 22% of the sample belongs to the ten largest clones. The sequenced sample was PBMCs or a T cell subset sorted from them (not recorded which). The receptor set was obtained from a man between 18 and 29 years old who had mild COVID-19 (a few samples of this study predate the infection). The sample titles of this study are shuffled in the database, so cell type and time point are left out; the donor was told from shared clones.

This chain links TRBV28 with TRBJ2-4; D may correspond to TRBD1 or TRBD2 (5 bases each). V was pared by 2 bases and J by 12 bases, with 11 bases between. The CDR3 is 12 residues long. Looked up from germline, CDR1 is MDHEN and CDR2 is SYDVKM. In nucleotides, the CDR3 is TGTGCCAGCAGTTTAAATAACGGGGCTCAGTACTTC. Residues: CASSLNNGAQYF.

The rearrangement joins TRBV20-1 to TRBJ1-2; perhaps TRBD1 as D (5 bases). V was cut by 5 bases and J by 8 bases, with 15 bases left in between. CDR3 length: 12 amino acids. Germline V CDR1 and CDR2: DFQATT, SNEGSKA (reference sequence). The CDR3 nucleotides are TGCAGTGCTTCCATTTCCTCAGGGGGCTACACCTTC. Its translation is CSASISSGGYTF.

This clonotype was counted many times. The rearrangement links TRBV5-1 to TRBJ2-3; D call uncertain. Germline V lookup: CDR1 SGHRS, CDR2 YFSETQ. This CDR3 region has 14 residues. The V gene lost 4 bases and the J gene lost 4 bases, with 13 bases spanning the gap. CDR3 DNA sequence: TGCGCCAGCAGCCATAGTAATTCTGCAGATACGCAGTATTTT. Protein: CASSHSNSADTQYF.

V usage is TRBV18 and J usage is TRBJ2-5; no reliable D call. The CDR3 length is 12 residues. The germline gives CDR1 KGHSH, CDR2 LQKENI. Trimming pared 2 bases from V and 3 bases from J, leaving 4 bases between. This CDR3 reads CASSPFEETQYF. CDR3 coding DNA: TGTGCCAGCTCACCATTTGAAGAGACCCAGTACTTC. Supplemented by reference TRBV18 and TRBJ2-5, the full variable domain reads NAGVMQNPRHLVRRRGQEARLRCSPMKGHSHVYWYRQLPEEGLKFMVYLQKENIIDESGMPKERFSAEFPKEGPSILRIQQVVRGDSAAYFCASSPFEETQYFGPGTRLLVL.

A few counts support this clonotype. This rearrangement joins TRBV20-1 to TRBJ1-1, with 8 bases that match TRBD1. The CDR3 length is 15 residues. Germline loops: CDR1 DFQATT, CDR2 SNEGSKA (reference sequence). V was pared by 3 bases and J by 3 bases, with 9 bases of the junction left unmatched. CDR3 sequence: CSASRTTGGDTEAFF. The CDR3 region has the DNA TGCAGTGCTAGTCGAACCACAGGGGGAGACACTGAAGCTTTCTTT.

V is TRBV20-1 and J is TRBJ2-7; 9 bases match TRBD2. Per the germline V gene, CDR1 is DFQATT and CDR2 is SNEGSKA (reference sequence). CDR3 length equals 14 residues. V lost 6 bases, J lost 0 bases, and 6 bases stayed unmatched. The DNA of the CDR3 is TGCAGTGCATTTAGCGGGGGCTACTCCTACGAGCAGTACTTC. It codes for CSAFSGGYSYEQYF.

This clonotype came up a few times. J is TRBJ2-1 and V is TRBV6-1; 10 positions agree with TRBD1. Trimming at V came to 5 bases and at J to 5 bases, leaving 9 bases not matched to a gene. Germline CDR1 and CDR2: MNHNS and SASEGT. CDR3 length: 16 residues. The CDR3 DNA follows: TGTGCCAGCAGTAAACTGGTAGGGACAGGGGACAATGAGCAGTTCTTC. It specifies CASSKLVGTGDNEQFF.

This clonotype showed up just once. The rearrangement joins TRBV28 to TRBJ2-6; D remains ambiguous. The CDR3 contains 14 residues. Germline assignment: CDR1 MDHEN and CDR2 SYDVKM. Trimming shortened V by 5 bases and J by 0 bases, and 5 bases separated the two germline ends. CDR3 region: CASSDVSGANVLTF. Here the CDR3 DNA reads TGTGCCAGCAGTGATGTCTCTGGGGCCAACGTCCTGACTTTC.

This chain joins TRBV7-6 and TRBJ1-1, with 7 nucleotides matching TRBD1. The CDR3 totals 16 residues. Trimming removed 5 bases from V and 10 bases from J; junction bases left unmatched: 19. CDR1 and CDR2 (germline): SGHVS, FNYEAQ. The CDR3 nucleotides read TGTGCCAGCAGCGATCAAACAGGGGATTTGGATTCCGTAGCTTTCTTT. Amino acid sequence: CASSDQTGDLDSVAFF. The whole variable domain, filled in from reference TRBV7-6 and TRBJ1-1, reads GAGVSQSPRYKVTKRGQDVALRCDPISGHVSLYWYRQALGQGPEFLTYFNYEAQQDKSGLPNDRFSAERPEGSISTLTIQRTEQRDSAMYRCASSDQTGDLDSVAFFGQGTRLTVV.

The table lists this clonotype with a few counts. The rearrangement uses TRBV4-3 and TRBJ2-7; D is uncertain. The germline V and J ends were trimmed by 4 bases and 4 bases, with 11 bases remaining between them. This CDR3 contains 13 residues. CDR1 is LGHNA and CDR2 is YSLEER in the germline V gene. The CDR3 spells CASSPSLGYEQYV. The CDR3 DNA follows: TGCGCCAGCAGCCCCTCTTTGGGGTACGAGCAGTACGTC.

This clonotype occurred many times. This chain joins TRBV7-9 and TRBJ1-2; 7 bases are a match to TRBD1. Germline CDR1 and CDR2: SEHNR and FQNEAQ (reference sequence). The V and J ends lost 5 bases and 4 bases, in that order; junction bases with no gene match: 7. The CDR3 has 14 residues. CDR3 sequence (DNA): TGTGCCAGCAGCGCCCGCAGGGGGACCTATGGCTACACCTTC. Translated: CASSARRGTYGYTF.